The 7 T cell receptor beta chains listed next were all sequenced from one sample in a study of shared clonotypes between healthy human individuals (dated by TCRdb to about 2020). Library preparation was by the immunoSEQ multiplex PCR assay. In its TCRdb copy, this immuneACCESS table keeps in-frame sequences only and misses some clones. Where compared with another copy, unresolved V genes explain less than half of these, and the others have no known cause. This sample has roughly 640,000 clones in its table, and more than 95% of those were observed once. The top ten hold approximately 0.057% of the sample. The sequenced sample consisted of naive CD4+ T cells sorted from blood. The cell subset or site label corresponds to: CD45RA+ positively selected. These receptors were collected from a woman aged 25-40 years in good health.

V is TRBV20-1 and J is TRBJ2-7; unclear D gene. The germline V gene has CDR1 DFQATT and CDR2 SNEGSKA (reference sequence). CDR3 size: 11 residues. V was pared by 3 bases and J by 3 bases, with 6 bases between. DNA for the CDR3: TGCAGTGCTAGGTGGGACTACGAGCAGTACTTC. Protein: CSARWDYEQYF.

CDR3 coding DNA: TGTGCCAGCAGTTACTCGCCTGGCACTGAAGCTTTCTTT. This encodes CASSYSPGTEAFF. This sequence joins TRBV6-5 and TRBJ1-1; the D is unclear. Germline CDR1 and CDR2: MNHEY and SVGAGI. This CDR3 contains 13 residues. V lost 0 bases and J lost 4, with 6 bases in between.

The chain is built from TRBV28 and TRBJ1-1; 11 bases align to TRBD1. Germline CDR1 is MDHEN and CDR2 is SYDVKM. The ends lost 6 bases at V and 3 bases at J; junction bases unmatched: 0. CDR3 length equals 13 residues. CDR3 nucleotides: TGTGCCAGCAGGGGACAGGGGGACACTGAAGCTTTCTTT. As protein: CASRGQGDTEAFF.

The chain employs TRBV6-5 and TRBJ1-4, with a possible D match to TRBD1 (6 bases). The CDR3 length is 15 residues. The V gene's germline CDR1 is MNHEY and CDR2 SVGAGI. Trimming stripped 0 bases from V and 8 bases from J, with 13 bases between. The CDR3 sequence is CASSYSFSGDEKLFF. In DNA, the CDR3 is TGTGCCAGCAGTTACTCGTTTTCAGGGGACGAAAAACTGTTTTTT.

The chain joins TRBV5-1 to TRBJ2-2; either TRBD1 or TRBD2 may fit D (6 bases each). This CDR3 is 14 amino acids long. Germline-derived CDR1 and CDR2 are SGHRS and YFSETQ. V was trimmed by 2 bases and J by 7 bases, leaving 12 bases between them. The CDR3 sequence is CASSFRGQDGELFF. CDR3 sequence (DNA): TGCGCCAGCAGCTTCCGGGGGCAGGACGGGGAGCTGTTTTTT.

The V and J genes are TRBV6-1 and TRBJ2-1; D might be TRBD2 (6 bases). The CDR3 consists of 15 residues. Germline V lookup: CDR1 MNHNS, CDR2 SASEGT. Trimming took off 4 bases at V and 7 bases at J, with 17 bases between the two ends. CDR3 sequence: CASSGQRVVWNEQFF. Here the CDR3 DNA reads TGTGCCAGCAGTGGCCAGCGGGTGGTGTGGAATGAGCAGTTCTTC.

In regard to this clone: Other DNA sequences of this sample code for an identical CDR3. V usage is TRBV5-1 and J usage is TRBJ2-7, with D hard to call. This CDR3 is 15 amino acids long. CDR1 SGHRS and CDR2 YFSETQ come from the germline V gene. Trimming shortened V by 0 bases and J by 1 base, and 11 bases separated the two germline ends. CDR3 sequence reads: CASSLGTVSSYEQYF. The DNA for the CDR3 is TGCGCCAGCAGCTTGGGAACAGTATCGTCCTACGAGCAGTACTTC.